These 11 T cell receptor beta chains were all obtained from the same sample, sequenced in a study of siplizumab effects on memory and regulatory T cells. Clones were read by immunoSEQ multiplex PCR, and TCRdb kept only the in-frame ones, dropping some. The data contain over 85,000 clones, approximately 95% of them seen just once; the ten biggest clones take up around 0.3%. Source material: non-Treg CD4+ T cells sorted from blood. The source of these receptors is a human donor in good health.

The genes are TRBV30 and TRBJ2-7; no clear D gene. Germline assignment: CDR1 GTSNPN and CDR2 SVGIG (reference sequence). V lost 1 base to trimming and J lost 3 bases, with 13 bases between them. There are 14 residues in the CDR3. The CDR3 DNA reads as TGTGCCTGGAGTGCGTTAGTTCATGACTACGAGCAGTACTTC. Translated: CAWSALVHDYEQYF.

V is TRBV10-3 and J is TRBJ2-1, with 8 bases matching TRBD2. This CDR3 is 15 amino acids long. Per germline, CDR1 ENHRY and CDR2 SYGVKD. V dropped 4 bases and J dropped 2; count of bases not matched to a gene: 4. The CDR3 DNA follows: TGTGCCATCAGTGCTAGCGGGCCAACCTACAATGAGCAGTTCTTC. Its translation is CAISASGPTYNEQFF.

The rearrangement joins TRBV30 to TRBJ1-1, with TRBD1 as a possible D gene (6 bases). The V gene's germline CDR1 is GTSNPN and CDR2 SVGIG (reference sequence). This CDR3 is 14 amino acids long. Trimming left V 1 base short and J 1 base short, with 10 bases between. CDR3 DNA: TGTGCCTGGAGTGGCTGGGGGCGGAACACTGAAGCTTTCTTT. Translating it yields CAWSGWGRNTEAFF.

The gene calls are TRBV21-1 and TRBJ2-3; TRBD1 is taken as the D call from the table, unchecked against the DNA. TRBV21-1 is reported as a pseudogene. The CDR3 consists of 15 residues. CDR3 nucleotide sequence: TGTGCCAGCAGCAAAGACAGGGGAGTGTCAGATACGCAGTATTTT. It translates to CASSKDRGVSDTQYF.

V is TRBV29-1 and J is TRBJ2-5; D may correspond to TRBD1 or TRBD2 (6 bases each). This CDR3 has 15 amino acids. V lost 3 bases to trimming and J lost 2 bases, with 16 bases between them. Germline-derived CDR1 and CDR2 are SQVTM and ANQGSEA. The DNA for the CDR3 is TGCAGCGTTGAGACCCCGGGGGCCGCACAAGAGACCCAGTACTTC. Amino acids: CSVETPGAAQETQYF.

The chain carries TRBV6-1 and TRBJ1-1; no clear D. The germline CDR1 and CDR2 sequences are MNHNS and SASEGT. The CDR3 loop spans 14 amino acids. The germline V and J ends were trimmed by 2 bases and 3 bases, with 10 bases remaining between them. The CDR3, as DNA: TGTGCCAGCAGTGAAATAGGGTTCGACACTGAAGCTTTCTTT. Protein sequence: CASSEIGFDTEAFF.

V gene TRBV5-1 combines with J gene TRBJ2-3, with 7 bases identical to TRBD2. V gave up 0 bases and J gave up 5 bases; unmatched junction bases: 12. CDR1 is SGHRS and CDR2 is YFSETQ in the germline V gene. The CDR3 is made up of 17 amino acids. Here the CDR3 DNA reads TGCGCCAGCAGCTTGGCCCCCTGGGCGGGGGTAGAAGATACGCAGTATTTT. It translates to CASSLAPWAGVEDTQYF.

V and J are TRBV7-2 and TRBJ2-1, with 8 bases aligning to TRBD2. Unmatched junction bases numbered 15, after V lost 4 bases and J lost 10 bases. Germline lookup yields CDR1 SGHTA and CDR2 FQGNSA. This CDR3 region has 16 residues. The DNA for the CDR3 is TGTGCCAGCAGCTCCGCCCGGAGCGGGAGATGGGTGGAGCAGTTCTTC. Protein product: CASSSARSGRWVEQFF.

The V and J genes are TRBV5-4 and TRBJ1-5, with 9 bases that match TRBD1. V was clipped by 4 bases and J by 5 bases; unmatched bases: 4. Germline V gene sequence: CDR1 SGHNT, CDR2 YYREEE (reference sequence). CDR3 length equals 14 residues. CDR3 loop: CASSPGQGDQPQHF. For the CDR3, the DNA is TGTGCCAGCAGCCCGGGACAGGGTGATCAGCCCCAGCATTTT.

Details on this clone: At one of its ends the junction is not consistent with the germline gene, which may arise from a read error. This chain joins TRBV7-3 and TRBJ2-5; D possibly corresponds to TRBD1 (5 bases). Germline CDR1 and CDR2: SGHTA and FQGTGA. This CDR3 comprises 15 residues. In DNA form, the CDR3 reads TGTGCCAGCAGTTTAACGAATACAGGCGGAGAGACCCAGTACTTC. Encoded protein: CASSLTNTGGETQYF.

The DNA for the CDR3 is TGTGCCAGCAGTTACCTGGACAGGGGAAACAATGAGCAGTTCTTC. Its translation: CASSYLDRGNNEQFF. The gene calls are TRBV6-6 and TRBJ2-1; 9 nucleotides line up with TRBD1. Germline V gene data show CDR1 as MNHNY and CDR2 as SVGAGI (reference sequence). V was clipped by 2 bases and J by 5 bases; unmatched bases: 4. The CDR3 is 15 residues long.